The 13 T cell receptor beta chains presented below share a single source sample, sequenced in a study of blood T cell repertoires in COVID-19. The table came from immunoSEQ multiplex PCR; TCRdb's copy has only in-frame clones and leaves some out. In the table there are approximately 130,000 clones, 70% to 90% of which are singletons. Sample: peripheral blood. The receptors come from a human donor in a cohort sampled during active COVID-19.

This sequence joins TRBV5-4 and TRBJ2-3; D gene uncertain. The CDR3 is 15 residues long. Germline CDR1 reads SGHNT; CDR2 reads YYREEE (reference sequence). Trimming took 2 bases from V and 2 from J, leaving 12 bases between them. DNA of the CDR3: TGTGCCAGCAGCTTTAAAACAGACCCCACAGATACGCAGTATTTT. Translated, it gives CASSFKTDPTDTQYF.

V is TRBV30 and J is TRBJ2-5; 9 nucleotides agree with TRBD2. The CDR3 extends over 13 amino acids. Per the germline V gene, CDR1 is GTSNPN and CDR2 is SVGIG (reference sequence). V trimming: 3 bases; J trimming: 7 bases; junction bases outside the gene matches: 6. CDR3 sequence (DNA): TGTGCCTGGAGGCAGGGCGGGGGGGTGACCCAGTACTTC. It codes for CAWRQGGGVTQYF.

The V and J genes are TRBV7-9 and TRBJ1-3; D not resolved. CDR3 length: 14 residues. V gave up 4 bases and J gave up 0 bases, with 7 bases separating them. CDR1 and CDR2 from the germline V gene are SEHNR and FQNEAQ (reference sequence). DNA of the CDR3: TGTGCCAGCAGCTCCCGGGACTCTGGAAACACCATATATTTT. This encodes CASSSRDSGNTIYF.

The rearrangement joins TRBV4-1 to TRBJ1-4, with D possibly being TRBD1 (6 bases). Germline V gives CDR1 MGHRA, CDR2 YSYEKL. Trimming removed 8 bases from V and 7 bases from J, with 17 bases in between. The CDR3 has 14 residues. CDR3 DNA: TGCGCCAGCGGTCAAGGGGGGGGTCGTGAAAAACTGTTTTTT. This sequence encodes CASGQGGGREKLFF.

The chain couples TRBV20-1 to TRBJ1-6, with D perhaps TRBD1 (6 bases). This CDR3 is 18 amino acids long. V was trimmed by 3 bases and J by 6 bases, leaving 24 bases between them. Germline lookup yields CDR1 DFQATT and CDR2 SNEGSKA (reference sequence). The CDR3, as DNA: TGCAGTGCTAGTCAGGGTGGGGGCATGATGCACAGTAATTCACCCCTCCACTTT. It is translated as CSASQGGGMMHSNSPLHF.

This clone has just one count. This chain's CDR3 is CSVEPEGTGSYNEQFF. In nucleotides, the CDR3 is TGCAGCGTTGAACCCGAAGGGACAGGCTCCTACAATGAGCAGTTCTTC. The chain links TRBV29-1 to TRBJ2-1; 8 bases agree with TRBD1. The CDR3 totals 16 residues. Trimming cost V 2 bases and J 0 bases; bases outside gene matches: 6. CDR1 is SQVTM, CDR2 ANQGSEA, per germline.

The chain is built from TRBV13 and TRBJ1-2; TRBD1 agrees at 7 bases. Germline-derived CDR1 and CDR2 are PRHDT and FYEKMQ (reference sequence). J gave up 6 bases and V 5 bases, and 3 bases lay outside the gene matches. This CDR3 region has 12 residues. DNA of the CDR3: TGTGCCAGCAGCCCGACAGGGAATGGCTACACCTTC. Residues: CASSPTGNGYTF.

This chain connects TRBV3-1 (or the pseudogene TRBV3-2) to TRBJ2-7, with a tentative D call TRBD1 (5 bases). Trimming shortened V by 6 bases and J by 0 bases, and 9 bases separated the two germline ends. This CDR3 has 13 residues. Germline V lookup: CDR1 LGHDT, CDR2 YNNKEL (reference sequence). DNA for the CDR3: TGTGCCAGCAGTCGACAGTCCTCCTACGAGCAGTACTTC. This gives the protein CASSRQSSYEQYF.

There are a few counts of this clone. V usage is TRBV2 and J usage is TRBJ1-5; D may be TRBD1 (6 bases). The CDR3 runs 15 residues. Germline V gene sequence: CDR1 SNHLY, CDR2 FYNNEI. V lost 6 bases to trimming and J lost 2 bases, with 14 bases between them. The CDR3 nucleotides are TGTGCCAGCAGCGGGGACATGGGGGGCAATCAGCCCCAGCATTTT. The encoded protein is CASSGDMGGNQPQHF.

The CDR3 DNA sequence: TGTGCCAGTAGGGCAACAGGGTCCACTGAAGCTTTCTTT. Its protein is CASRATGSTEAFF. The genes are TRBV19 and TRBJ1-1; D is possibly TRBD1 (6 bases). The CDR3 totals 13 residues. Trimming took off 6 bases at V and 4 bases at J, with 12 bases between the two ends. In germline, CDR1 is LNHDA, CDR2 SQIVND (reference sequence). Combining the CDR3 with reference TRBV19 and TRBJ1-1 gives the whole variable domain DGGITQSPKYLFRKEGQNVTLSCEQNLNHDAMYWYRQDPGQGLRLIYYSQIVNDFQKGDIAEGYSVSREKKESFPLTVTSAQKNPTAFYLCASRATGSTEAFFGQGTRLTVV.

The chain carries TRBV5-1 and TRBJ1-1; TRBD1 aligns across 9 bases. V trimming: 4 bases; J trimming: 3 bases; junction bases outside the gene matches: 16. The CDR3 length is 18 residues. CDR1 is SGHRS, CDR2 YFSETQ, per germline. The CDR3 bases are TGCGCCAGCAGCAGTAAACACCGACAGGGGGGTGAGGACACTGAAGCTTTCTTT. This codes for CASSSKHRQGGEDTEAFF. Variable domain in full (rest from reference TRBV5-1 and TRBJ1-1): KAGVTQTPRYLIKTRGQQVTLSCSPISGHRSVSWYQQTPGQGLQFLFEYFSETQRNKGNFPGRFSGRQFSNSRSEMNVSTLELGDSALYLCASSSKHRQGGEDTEAFFGQGTRLTVV.

The chain couples TRBV27 to TRBJ2-3; possible D gene TRBD1, 5 bases. The germline V gene encodes CDR1 MNHEY and CDR2 SMNVEV (reference sequence). Trimming took 5 bases from V and 4 from J, leaving 10 bases between them. The CDR3 contains 13 residues. The CDR3 DNA follows: TGTGCCAGCAGTGTAGGGGTGGCAGATACGCAGTATTTT. It specifies CASSVGVADTQYF.

The CDR3 region has the DNA TGTGCCTGGAGACTAGCGGGGGGGACAGATACGCAGTATTTT. Its translation: CAWRLAGGTDTQYF. V and J are TRBV30 and TRBJ2-3; 13 positions agree with TRBD2. This CDR3 is built from 14 residues. With 3 bases clipped from V and 3 bases from J, the junction kept 0 bases outside the gene matches. Germline CDR1 is GTSNPN and CDR2 is SVGIG (reference sequence).